The present T cell receptor beta chain was sequenced within a study of regulatory T cells in long-lasting Graves disease. Points from the study as a whole: Peripheral blood alone, not thyroid tissue, underwent study. Lower TCR diversity was seen in persistent Graves' patients than in newly diagnosed ones. The study found TRBV28, TRBJ1-2 and TRBJ2-5 favored in persistent disease.

Worth noting for this clonotype: Antigen: not known.

Time point indicated: persistent/refractory GD, antithyroid drugs over 5 years with positive TRAb. Making the TCR library involved RNA that had been extracted from PBMCs. Peripheral blood, at roughly 8.4 milliliters, went into EDTA tubes. V was trimmed by 1 base and J by 1 base, leaving 14 bases between them. Germline V CDR1 and CDR2: MGHRA, YSYEKL. The CDR3 consists of 16 residues. Libraries of TCR beta came from iRepertoire HTBI primers plus Arm-PCR of CDR3 regions. TCRdb redid the calling of the multiplex PCR reads with MiXCR, one entry per CDR3 protein. The table has over 450,000 distinct CDR3 sequences, about 22% seen once.

The sample in question was peripheral blood mononuclear cells (PBMCs), obtained when the disease was refractory, from a patient treated with antithyroid drugs. The receptor comes from a female donor with Graves disease. This chain uses TRBV4-1 with TRBJ2-7; D perhaps matches TRBD2 (5 bases). For the CDR3, the DNA is TGCGCCAGCAGCCAAGGTGCCGGAGGACCTTCCTACGAGCAGTACTTC. Encoded protein: CASSQGAGGPSYEQYF.